Listed below are T cell receptor beta chains from one sample, sequenced in a study. TCRdb recomputed calls from the RT-PCR reads with MiXCR, one row per CDR3 protein. The top ten clones hold roughly 4% of a sample with 650,000 to 800,000 distinct CDR3 sequences, about 14% of them seen once. The sequenced sample was memory CD4+ T cells from blood. These TCRs come from a female donor in good health, serving as a healthy control. Each CDR3 is given with its conserved first and last residue. D genes are given only for firm matches. Only part of the rows carry a size: once, few, many, or a class if the clone is expanded.

v_gene	abundance	j_gene	d_gene	CDR3nt	CDR3aa
TRBV29-1	-	TRBJ2-2	-	TGCAGCGTCGACGCCACAGGTCGAGGTGGGGGCACCGGGGAGCTGTTTTTT	CSVDATGRGGGTGELFF
TRBV5-1	many	TRBJ1-1	-	TGCGCCAGCAGCTTGGAACAGATGAACACTGAAGCTTTCTTT	CASSLEQMNTEAFF
TRBV18	-	TRBJ2-7	-	TGTGCCAGCTCATCACGGGGCAAAGGGGCCGGAGGGGGACACTACGAGCAGTACTTC	CASSSRGKGAGGGHYEQYF
TRBV20-1	few	TRBJ1-5	-	TGCAGTGCTAGTCGGGGAGCAGCAAGAGTCAGCAATCAGCCCCAGCATTTT	CSASRGAARVSNQPQHF
TRBV20-1	once	TRBJ2-7	TRBD1	TGCAGTGCCTCCAGGACAGGGGACTACGAGCAGTACTTC	CSASRTGDYEQYF
TRBV15	-	TRBJ1-1	-	TGTGCCACCAGCAGAGAGACGAGGGGCACTGAAGCTTTCTTT	CATSRETRGTEAFF
TRBV6-6	-	TRBJ2-2	-	TGTGCCAGCAGTTACGGGGGCGGCACCGCGAACACCGGGGAGCTGTTTTTT	CASSYGGGTANTGELFF
TRBV5-1	-	TRBJ2-3	-	TGCGCCAGCCCGGCCTGGGGGCGGGTAGATACGCAGTATTTT	CASPAWGRVDTQYF
TRBV30	many	TRBJ1-1	-	TGTGCCTGGAGTGGGGGGGCGCAGGGTCAGAACACTGAAGCTTTCTTT	CAWSGGAQGQNTEAFF
TRBV5-1	many	TRBJ2-1	TRBD2	TGCGCCAGCAGCTTGGCCGTCGGTAGCGGGAGTATTGAGCAGTTCTTC	CASSLAVGSGSIEQFF
TRBV7-2	-	TRBJ1-1	-	TGTGCCAGCAGGGAACAGCCGAACACTGAAGCTTTCTTT	CASREQPNTEAFF
TRBV2	-	TRBJ2-7	-	TGTGCCAGCAGTGTGGACAGCCCGAGTGTGCAGTACTTC	CASSVDSPSVQYF
TRBV12-3/TRBV12-4	few	TRBJ2-7	-	TGTGCCAGCAGGAGTTTCCACGAGCAGTACTTC	CASRSFHEQYF
TRBV7-9	few	TRBJ2-3	-	TGTGCCAATTCCCCCCCTTTGGCGGGATTGGTAGATACGCAGTATTTT	CANSPPLAGLVDTQYF
TRBV7-9	-	TRBJ2-7	-	TGTGCCAGCAGCGTCGGGACCGAAGACGAGCAGTACTTC	CASSVGTEDEQYF
TRBV5-1	-	TRBJ1-1	TRBD1	TGCGCCAGCAGCTTGGGGACAGGACGGTCTGAAGCTTTCTTT	CASSLGTGRSEAFF
TRBV18	-	TRBJ2-3	TRBD1	TGTGCCAGCTCACCGAAAGACAGGGTGAAGCGGGATACGCAGTATTTT	CASSPKDRVKRDTQYF
TRBV4-3	-	TRBJ1-1	-	TGCGCCAGCAGCCAAGATTGGGGTCAGGAAGCTTTCTTT	CASSQDWGQEAFF
TRBV20-1	many	TRBJ2-7	-	TGCAGTGCTCCTCGGGTTGCACACGAGCAGTACTTC	CSAPRVAHEQYF
TRBV5-6	-	TRBJ2-5	-	TGTGCCAGCAGCTTACGTCTCACTCAAGAGACCCAGTACTTC	CASSLRLTQETQYF
TRBV6-6	-	TRBJ1-1	TRBD1	TGTGCCAGCAGTTACTCGACAGGGAGCAGCACTGAAGCTTTCTTT	CASSYSTGSSTEAFF
TRBV2	-	TRBJ1-1	-	TGTGCCAGCAGTGGTTCTTCAAGGGACACTGAAGCTTTCTTT	CASSGSSRDTEAFF
TRBV6-5	many	TRBJ1-1	-	TGTGCCAGCAGTTCAGAGACAGGAGAGGTAAAATGGGTGGCTTTCTTT	CASSSETGEVKWVAFF
TRBV20-1	-	TRBJ1-2	TRBD1	TGCAGTACCATGGGACAGGCCTATGGCTACACCTTC	CSTMGQAYGYTF
TRBV7-2	-	TRBJ1-1	-	TGTGCCAGCAGCTTAGCAACTGGGGCTGCTGCTGAAGCTTTCTTT	CASSLATGAAAEAFF
TRBV7-2	many	TRBJ2-7	TRBD2	TGTGCCAGCAGCTCCCAAGCGGGGGGAGGCCACGAGCAGTACTTC	CASSSQAGGGHEQYF
TRBV9	-	TRBJ2-3	TRBD1	TGTGCCAGCAGCGTAGGAAAGGGGGCAACAGATACGCAGTATTTT	CASSVGKGATDTQYF
TRBV9	-	TRBJ2-7	TRBD2	TGTGCCAGCAGCGTAGAACCTAGCGGGTTGTACGAGCAGTACTTC	CASSVEPSGLYEQYF
TRBV6-5	few	TRBJ2-5	TRBD2	TGTGCCAGCAGTTACCAGGGTTCGCGGGGGTTACAAGAGACCCAGTACTTC	CASSYQGSRGLQETQYF